This passage covers 24 T cell receptor beta chains from one sample sequenced in a study of blood T cells in healthy people across ages. Through a sample-barcoded 5' primer and a J-beta primer mix, a second PCR was run for roughly 6 to 12 cycles. TCRdb reanalysed the 5' RACE reads using MiXCR and keeps one entry per CDR3 protein. This sample has about a million distinct CDR3 sequences; around two fifths occur once, and the top ten carry roughly 13%. Sequencing was done on a sample of blood. All receptors come from a man aged 18 to 30 in good health.

This clonotype showed up just once. The rearrangement uses TRBV20-1 and TRBJ2-1; D ambiguous. Germline V gene sequence: CDR1 DFQATT, CDR2 SNEGSKA (reference sequence). Trimming took off 8 bases at V and 10 bases at J, with 21 bases between the two ends. This CDR3 is built from 13 residues. In DNA, the CDR3 is TGCAGTACTACTGAGCCGAGCTCCTACGAGCAGTTCTTC. Its protein is CSTTEPSSYEQFF.

This clonotype has just a few counts. V and J are TRBV4-2 and TRBJ2-2, with D tentatively TRBD2 (6 bases). V dropped 4 bases and J dropped 3 bases, with 9 bases sitting between them. The CDR3 has 14 amino acids. CDR1 and CDR2 from the germline V gene are LGHNA and YNFKEQ. The CDR3 loop reads CASSRDLDTGELFF. The CDR3 DNA reads as TGTGCCAGCAGCCGGGACTTAGACACCGGGGAGCTGTTTTTT.

This clonotype was found a few times. The chain has TRBV20-1 and TRBJ2-7; no clear D. The CDR3 is 13 residues long. Deletions cut 0 bases from V and 3 bases from J, with 9 bases between. Germline CDR1 and CDR2: DFQATT and SNEGSKA (reference sequence). Here the CDR3 reads CSAREAGIYEQYF. DNA for the CDR3: TGCAGTGCTAGAGAGGCAGGAATCTACGAGCAGTACTTC.

A few counts support this clonotype. This chain uses TRBV7-6 with TRBJ2-7, with D unclear. The CDR3 has 14 residues. Germline CDR1 reads SGHVS; CDR2 reads FNYEAQ. V was pared by 1 base and J by 0 bases, with 7 bases between. CDR3 sequence (DNA): TGTGCCAGCAGCTTAGGAAACCCCTCCTACGAGCAGTACTTC. It encodes CASSLGNPSYEQYF.

The CDR3 sequence is CASSPRQGSVGQPQHF. In DNA form, the CDR3 reads TGTGCCAGCAGCCCACGACAGGGGTCGGTTGGTCAGCCCCAGCATTTT. The chain recombines TRBV7-2 with TRBJ1-5, with 8 nucleotides matching TRBD1. This CDR3 has 16 amino acids. Germline trimming cut 5 bases from V and 6 bases from J; bases unmatched to any gene: 12. From germline, CDR1 is SGHTA and CDR2 FQGNSA.

This clonotype was found many times. The rearrangement joins TRBV12-3 or TRBV12-4 to TRBJ2-5; no clear D gene. The CDR3 totals 11 residues. The V end lost 6 bases, the J end lost 5 bases, and 7 bases lay between the germline ends. The CDR3 here is CASRKRETQYF. The CDR3 DNA sequence: TGTGCCAGCAGAAAAAGGGAGACCCAGTACTTC.

The chain links TRBV2 to TRBJ1-4; D is unclear. This CDR3 spans 11 amino acids. CDR1 is SNHLY and CDR2 is FYNNEI in the germline V gene. The germline V and J ends were trimmed by 7 bases and 5 bases, with 5 bases remaining between them. The DNA of the CDR3 is TGTGCCAGCAATCTAAATGAAAAACTGTTTTTT. Its translation is CASNLNEKLFF.

This clonotype came up many times. This chain connects TRBV7-2 to TRBJ2-7; weak D call: TRBD1 (5 bases). This CDR3 is built from 14 residues. Germline V gives CDR1 SGHTA, CDR2 FQGNSA. Trimming pared 5 bases from V and 1 base from J, leaving 12 bases between. In DNA, the CDR3 is TGTGCCAGCAGCCCTAGGGGTAGTTCCTACGAGCAGTACTTC. Translating gives CASSPRGSSYEQYF.

This clonotype was observed a few times. The chain links TRBV6-2 or TRBV6-3 to TRBJ2-7; the D is unclear. Germline CDR1 reads MNHEY; CDR2 reads SVGEGT. This CDR3 region has 12 residues. The V gene lost 7 bases and the J gene lost 3 bases, with 10 bases spanning the gap. CDR3 protein: CASNPPNYEQYF. DNA for the CDR3: TGTGCCAGCAATCCCCCAAACTACGAGCAGTACTTC.

Details on this clonotype: Compared with germline, one end of the junction differs, possibly owing to a read error. Written as DNA, the CDR3 is TGCAGCGTTGAACAGGGGGGCTCCTGCGAGCAGTACTTC. Its protein product is CSVEQGGSCEQYF. V and J are TRBV29-1 and TRBJ2-5, with D maybe TRBD1 (7 bases). The end of the DNA fits TRBJ2-7 better, so the J call may be wrong. Germline V gives CDR1 SQVTM, CDR2 ANQGSEA. CDR3 length: 13 amino acids.

This clonotype is a singleton in its sample. This chain uses TRBV7-2 with TRBJ2-2; 10 bases map to TRBD1. J lost 3 bases, V lost 2 bases, and 3 bases had no gene match. The CDR3 totals 16 residues. CDR1 is SGHTA and CDR2 is FQGNSA in the germline V gene. CDR3 nucleotide sequence: TGTGCCAGCAGCTTACCGGGACAGGGGTACACCGGGGAGCTGTTTTTT. This gives the protein CASSLPGQGYTGELFF.

This clonotype was observed a few times. The rearrangement joins TRBV6-2 or TRBV6-3 to TRBJ1-5, with TRBD1 as a possible D gene (6 bases). CDR1 is MNHEY and CDR2 is SVGEGT in the germline V gene. With 6 bases removed from V and 7 bases from J, the gap between germline ends came to 13 bases. The CDR3 spans 13 residues. DNA of the CDR3: TGTGCCAGCAGCGACAGGATGGGACAGCCCCAGCATTTT. It encodes CASSDRMGQPQHF.

The J gene is TRBJ2-1, the V gene TRBV29-1, with 14 bases lining up with TRBD2. Per germline, CDR1 SQVTM and CDR2 ANQGSEA. V was pared by 6 bases and J by 6 bases, with 13 bases of the junction left unmatched. CDR3 length: 17 amino acids. CDR3 coding DNA: TGCAGCGTAGACGGGACTAGCGGGGGCCGGGGGGTCAATGAGCAGTTCTTC. This codes for CSVDGTSGGRGVNEQFF.

The V and J genes are TRBV11-1 and TRBJ1-1, with 7 positions matching TRBD1. Germline V gene sequence: CDR1 SGHAT, CDR2 FQDESV (reference sequence). The CDR3 sequence is 13 residues long. Trimming removed 5 bases from V and 6 bases from J; junction bases left unmatched: 6. As DNA, the CDR3 is TGTGCCAGCAGCCCCGGGACAGCATCTGAAGCTTTCTTT. The encoded protein is CASSPGTASEAFF.

The rearrangement joins TRBV2 to TRBJ2-5; maybe TRBD2 (5 bases). Trimming removed 6 bases from V and 11 bases from J, with 19 bases in between. The CDR3 consists of 13 residues. Germline CDR1 reads SNHLY; CDR2 reads FYNNEI. CDR3 coding DNA: TGTGCCAGCAGGCTGGACTCCAACAATGAGCAGTACTTC. This translates into CASRLDSNNEQYF.

As to this clonotype: A read error may explain this, as a much larger clone is one base away. V and J are TRBV27 and TRBJ1-1; D call uncertain. Germline V gene sequence: CDR1 MNHEY, CDR2 SMNVEV (reference sequence). The CDR3 totals 13 residues. V lost 5 bases, J lost 0 bases, and 7 bases lay in between. CDR3 in amino acids: CASSPVVNTEAFF. Here the CDR3 DNA reads TGTGCCAGCAGTCCGGTTGTGAACACTGAAGCTTTCTTT.

The chain recombines TRBV9 with TRBJ2-4; 10 nucleotides match TRBD1. Germline V lookup: CDR1 SGDLS, CDR2 YYNGEE. The CDR3 spans 16 residues. Unmatched junction bases numbered 8, after V lost 4 bases and J lost 4 bases. The CDR3 coding sequence is TGTGCCAGCAGCCCCCGAGGACAGGGGGAAAAAAACATTCAGTACTTC. Its translation: CASSPRGQGEKNIQYF.

This sequence joins TRBV4-3 and TRBJ2-1; D perhaps matches TRBD1 (6 bases). The end of the DNA aligns better with TRBJ2-7, so the J call may be wrong. Germline CDR1 reads LGHNA; CDR2 reads YSLEER. This CDR3 has 15 residues. DNA for the CDR3: TGCGCCAGCAGCCAAAGGGTACAGGGAGACTACGAGCAGTACTTC. Residues: CASSQRVQGDYEQYF.

The CDR3 reads CASSLFWATGYPYEQYF. CDR3 coding DNA: TGTGCCAGCAGTTTATTTTGGGCTACAGGATACCCCTACGAGCAGTACTTC. J is TRBJ2-7 and V is TRBV12-3 or TRBV12-4, with D maybe TRBD1 (5 bases). The CDR3 runs to 17 residues. The V end lost 2 bases, the J end lost 2 bases, and 19 bases lay between the germline ends.

The genes are TRBV3-1 and TRBJ2-3, with TRBD2 matching 13 bases. This CDR3 comprises 18 residues. CDR1 LGHDT and CDR2 YNNKEL come from the germline V gene (reference sequence). Unmatched junction bases numbered 5, after V lost 2 bases and J lost 0 bases. The CDR3 reads CASSQPGTSGESTDTQYF. DNA of the CDR3: TGTGCCAGCAGCCAACCCGGGACTAGCGGGGAAAGCACAGATACGCAGTATTTT.

The CDR3 protein is CASSLFSRAGGPSGTDTQYF. The CDR3 bases are TGTGCCAGCAGCTTATTCTCGAGAGCGGGGGGGCCGAGTGGTACAGATACGCAGTATTTT. The J gene is TRBJ2-3, the V gene TRBV7-2, with 10 nucleotides matching TRBD2. The length of the CDR3 is 20 residues. V gave up 2 bases and J gave up 3 bases; unmatched junction bases: 17. Per the germline V gene, CDR1 is SGHTA and CDR2 is FQGNSA.

This chain links TRBV29-1 with TRBJ2-1; D is unclear. The germline CDR1 and CDR2 sequences are SQVTM and ANQGSEA. This CDR3 spans 13 amino acids. V was pared by 3 bases and J by 8 bases, with 14 bases between. The CDR3 DNA follows: TGCAGCGTTGATCGTCCAGGTTTCGATGAGCAGTTCTTC. Encoded protein: CSVDRPGFDEQFF.

This clonotype was detected a few times. The V and J genes are TRBV7-2 and TRBJ1-5; 12 nucleotides align to TRBD1. Germline lookup yields CDR1 SGHTA and CDR2 FQGNSA. This CDR3 has 18 residues. V lost 4 bases and J lost 1; bases outside the gene matches: 8. CDR3 protein: CASSSHRDRGQSNQPQHF. The DNA for the CDR3 is TGTGCCAGCAGCTCCCACCGGGACAGGGGGCAAAGCAATCAGCCCCAGCATTTT.

Worth noting for this clonotype: One end of the junction is discordant with germline, which a read error may explain. The V gene is TRBV20-1, the J gene TRBJ1-2; 8 positions agree with TRBD1. The CDR3 totals 15 residues. Per the germline V gene, CDR1 is DFQATT and CDR2 is SNEGSKA (reference sequence). The CDR3, as DNA: TGCAGTGCCAGTCGGCCGAGGACAGGGAACTATGGCAACACCTTC. This sequence encodes CSASRPRTGNYGNTF.